This T cell receptor beta chain was captured in a study of T cell clonality in common variable immunodeficiency. General study results and limits: Fewer deletions and N-nucleotide insertions were reportedly seen in common variable immunodeficiency TCR beta sequences.

V lost 5 bases, J lost 2 bases, and 11 bases lay in between. This CDR3 spans 14 amino acids. Germline V gives CDR1 SGHTA, CDR2 FQGTGA. Data came from immunoSEQ multiplex PCR; TCRdb stores just in-frame clones and leaves some out. The sample holds tens of thousands of clones, and no clone turns up only once. Blood came from CVID subjects not ill and not taking immunomodulatory or immunosuppressive medication. This clone was observed many times. The antigen is unknown. The read terminates 3 residues ahead of where the CDR3 ends, so the germline J gene completes it. This rearrangement joins TRBV7-3 to TRBJ2-3, with D tentatively TRBD2 (6 bases). This sequence was found in a human donor with common variable immunodeficiency. The source material was peripheral blood mononuclear cells. Partial CDR3 DNA: TGTGCCAGCAGCCTGGGGGGAAACACAGATACG. Encoded protein: CASSLGGNTDT. The whole CDR3 sequence reads CASSLGGNTDTQYF.